The rows below give T cell receptor beta chains drawn from one sample of a study of blood T cells in healthy people across ages. In TCRdb, the 5' RACE reads were re-called with MiXCR into one record per CDR3 protein. The sample contains around 750,000 distinct CDR3 sequences, about 53% of which appear only once. Sequencing was done on a sample of blood. The receptors shown here come from an older man in good health. The CDR3 runs from the conserved cysteine through the conserved F or W. D genes are given only for firm matches. Clone size is given for some rows only: seen once, a few or many times, or a class if the clone is expanded.

V gene	J gene	D gene	CDR3 length	clone size	CDR3 DNA	CDR3 protein
TRBV4-1	TRBJ2-7	.	17	few	TGCGCCAGCAGCCAAGCTGAGGAGCTCAGGGGCTGGAACGAGCAGTACTTC	CASSQAEELRGWNEQYF
TRBV20-1	TRBJ2-7	TRBD1	13	few	TGCAGTGCAGCCGGGACAGGGATCGGCGAGCAGTACTTC	CSAAGTGIGEQYF
TRBV24-1	TRBJ2-1	TRBD2	16	.	TGTGCCACCAGTGAGGGCGGGAGGGCCACCTACAATGAGCAGTTCTTC	CATSEGGRATYNEQFF
TRBV11-2	TRBJ2-3	.	15	few	TGTGCCAGCAGCTCTATGAGGGAGGCGGGCAGATACGCGTATTTT	CASSSMREAGRYAYF
TRBV7-2	TRBJ2-1	.	13	many	TGTGCCAGCAGCTTTTCCCAGAACAATGAGCAGTTCTTC	CASSFSQNNEQFF
TRBV20-1	TRBJ2-3	.	11	.	TGCAGTGCCCAATTCCCAGATACGCAGTATTTT	CSAQFPDTQYF
TRBV20-1	TRBJ1-1	.	14	many	TGCAGTGCTAGAGATCCGAGGAAGGGCACTGAAGCTTTCTTT	CSARDPRKGTEAFF
TRBV7-2	TRBJ2-2	TRBD1	14	few	TGTGCCAGCAGCCGCCGGGAACAGGGGGCGAAGCTGTTTTTT	CASSRREQGAKLFF
TRBV12-3/TRBV12-4	TRBJ2-1	TRBD2	14	few	TGTGCCAGCACCAAGCGGGAGGCATACAATGAGCAGTTCTTC	CASTKREAYNEQFF
TRBV6-6	TRBJ2-7	TRBD1	16	.	TGTGCCAGCAGTTACTCGGCAGGGGGCACAGGCTACGAGCAGTACTTC	CASSYSAGGTGYEQYF
TRBV27	TRBJ2-1	TRBD2	17	once	TGTGCCAGCAGTCCGACTAGCGGGAGCGGGTGGGTCAATGAGCAGTTCTTC	CASSPTSGSGWVNEQFF
TRBV20-1	TRBJ2-5	.	11	.	TGCACCCCCTACCCCCAAGAGACCCAGTACTTC	CTPYPQETQYF
TRBV12-3/TRBV12-4	TRBJ1-1	.	11	.	TGTGCCAGCAGTTTCACAGGAATAGCTTTCTTT	CASSFTGIAFF
TRBV7-3	TRBJ1-2	TRBD1	15	many	TGTGCCAGCAGCTTATCCGGACAGGGTGGCTATGGCTACACCTTC	CASSLSGQGGYGYTF
TRBV6-2/TRBV6-3	TRBJ2-2	.	12	once	TGTGCCAGCAGCCGGAGTTACCGGGAGCTGTTTTTT	CASSRSYRELFF
TRBV29-1	TRBJ1-1	.	14	.	TGCAGCGTTGAAGCGACCCACGCGGCGACTGAAGCTTTCTTT	CSVEATHAATEAFF
TRBV5-1	TRBJ1-1	.	12	few	TGCGCCAGCAGTATCCCAGCCACTGAAGCTTTCTTT	CASSIPATEAFF
TRBV2	TRBJ2-7	TRBD1	19	.	TGTGCCAGCAGTGAAATGATGGGACACAGGGGGCGTTTTCCCTACGAGCAGTACTTC	CASSEMMGHRGRFPYEQYF
TRBV9	TRBJ2-4	.	16	.	TGTGCCAGCAGCGTTGGGAAAGCGCTTAACCAAAACATTCAGTACTTC	CASSVGKALNQNIQYF
TRBV7-2	TRBJ2-1	.	12	few	TGTGCCAGCAGCTTAGTTCCTATAGAGCAGTTCTTC	CASSLVPIEQFF
TRBV7-9	TRBJ2-3	TRBD2	14	.	TGTGCCAGCTATACCGGGACTAATCACAGATACGCGTATTTT	CASYTGTNHRYAYF
TRBV3-1	TRBJ2-7	TRBD1	13	few	TGTGCCAGCAGGCTTACAGGGGGCGGCGAGCAGTACTTC	CASRLTGGGEQYF
TRBV11-2	TRBJ2-1	.	13	.	TGTGCCAGCAGCTTAGATCGGCAGGGTGAGCAGTTCTTC	CASSLDRQGEQFF
TRBV20-1	TRBJ2-5	.	15	few	TGCAGTGCCCTCTATAACCGGGACTACCAAGAGACCCAGTACTTC	CSALYNRDYQETQYF
TRBV9	TRBJ2-1	TRBD2	21	once	TGTGCCAGCAGCGTAGAGTCCCAGCGGGAGCACCATTACTTCTCCTACAATGAGCAGTTCTTC	CASSVESQREHHYFSYNEQFF
TRBV11-1	TRBJ1-6	.	13	.	TGTGCCAGCAGCGTAGTTCGCCGTCCACCCCCCCACTTT	CASSVVRRPPPHF
TRBV6-6	TRBJ2-5	TRBD2	17	.	TGTGCCAGCAGTTACTCCGGACTAGCGGGAGTTCCGGGGACCCAGTACTTC	CASSYSGLAGVPGTQYF
TRBV19	TRBJ2-1	.	15	.	TGTGCCAGTAGCCCGGAAGCGTTAGGTTACAATGAGCAGTTCTTC	CASSPEALGYNEQFF
TRBV7-3	TRBJ2-1	.	20	.	TGTGCCAGCTCCTTACGCCAAGCGTCCCCCCTCACGGCTTCCTACAATGAGCAGTTCTTC	CASSLRQASPLTASYNEQFF
TRBV4-1	TRBJ2-3	TRBD2	18	.	TGCGCCAGCAGCCAAGGTCTAGCGGGAGGGCTGCGGCACAGATACGCGTATTTT	CASSQGLAGGLRHRYAYF
TRBV29-1	TRBJ2-7	.	12	.	TGCAGCGTTGCTCCCGGAGGGCACGAGCAGTGCTTC	CSVAPGGHEQCF
TRBV2	TRBJ2-4	.	13	.	TGTGCCAGCAGCGCACCGTCGAAGAACATTCAGTACTTC	CASSAPSKNIQYF
TRBV7-9	TRBJ1-4	.	13	.	TGTGCCAGCAGCCTCTGGTCTAGTGAAAAACTGTTTTTT	CASSLWSSEKLFF
TRBV3-1	TRBJ2-1	.	13	.	TGTGCCAGCAGCGAGACGGAGGTCCGTGAGCAGTTCTTC	CASSETEVREQFF
TRBV25-1	TRBJ2-4	.	17	.	TGTGCCAGCAGTGAATCCGGCGGAGGGGTAGTCAAAAACATTCAGTACTTC	CASSESGGGVVKNIQYF
TRBV27	TRBJ2-3	TRBD2	19	.	TGTGCCACCCTTGCCAGGGCAGGTCGACTAGCGGGAGGCACAGATACGCAGTATTTT	CATLARAGRLAGGTDTQYF
TRBV25-1	TRBJ1-6	.	14	.	TGTGTCAGCAGTGGGGGGACACCTAATTCACCCCTCCACTTT	CVSSGGTPNSPLHF